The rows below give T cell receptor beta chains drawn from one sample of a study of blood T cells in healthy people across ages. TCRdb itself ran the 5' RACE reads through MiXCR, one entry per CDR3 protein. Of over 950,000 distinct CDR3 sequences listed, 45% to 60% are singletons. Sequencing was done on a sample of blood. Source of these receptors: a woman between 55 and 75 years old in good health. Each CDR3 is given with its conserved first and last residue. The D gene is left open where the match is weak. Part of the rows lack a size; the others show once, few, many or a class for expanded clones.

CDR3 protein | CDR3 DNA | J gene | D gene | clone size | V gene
CASSQGHSRYF | TGTGCCAGCAGCCAAGGGCATAGCCGGTACTTC | TRBJ2-5 | NA | NA | TRBV3-1
CASSDRNQPQHF | TGTGCCAGCAGTGACAGAAATCAGCCCCAGCATTTT | TRBJ1-5 | NA | few | TRBV25-1
CASRRTSGSPGSTDTQYF | TGTGCCAGCAGACGGACTAGCGGGAGTCCAGGGTCCACAGATACGCAGTATTTT | TRBJ2-3 | TRBD2 | NA | TRBV28
CSVPGTGHNTEAFF | TGCAGCGTTCCTGGGACGGGACACAACACTGAAGCTTTCTTT | TRBJ1-1 | NA | NA | TRBV29-1
CASSGEGWQANRGYTF | TGTGCCAGCAGTGGTGAGGGGTGGCAGGCTAACCGTGGCTACACCTTC | TRBJ1-2 | NA | NA | TRBV2
CASRVGGQETQYF | TGTGCCAGCAGGGTCGGGGGGCAAGAGACCCAGTACTTC | TRBJ2-5 | TRBD2 | many | TRBV28
CASSLASVYNEQFF | TGTGCCAGCAGCTTAGCTAGCGTTTACAATGAGCAGTTCTTC | TRBJ2-1 | NA | NA | TRBV7-6
CASSQLWGELQETQYF | TGTGCCAGCAGCCAGCTCTGGGGAGAGTTGCAAGAGACCCAGTACTTC | TRBJ2-5 | NA | NA | TRBV7-8
CASSDTRGRYDGYTF | TGTGCCAGCAGCGATACCAGGGGGCGGTATGATGGCTACACCTTC | TRBJ1-2 | TRBD1 | few | TRBV3-1
CATSRQRTGSYNEQFF | TGTGCCACCAGCAGACAACGTACAGGGTCCTACAATGAGCAGTTCTTC | TRBJ2-1 | NA | NA | TRBV15
CASRRRGLAGLTDTQYF | TGTGCCAGCAGAAGGAGGGGACTAGCGGGACTCACAGATACGCAGTATTTT | TRBJ2-3 | TRBD2 | once | TRBV28
CSASRWTSGSTDTQYF | TGCAGTGCTAGCCGCTGGACTAGCGGGAGCACAGATACGCAGTATTTT | TRBJ2-3 | TRBD2 | NA | TRBV20-1
CSAPTGFGEQFF | TGCAGTGCTCCGACAGGGTTTGGTGAGCAGTTCTTC | TRBJ2-1 | TRBD1 | few | TRBV20-1